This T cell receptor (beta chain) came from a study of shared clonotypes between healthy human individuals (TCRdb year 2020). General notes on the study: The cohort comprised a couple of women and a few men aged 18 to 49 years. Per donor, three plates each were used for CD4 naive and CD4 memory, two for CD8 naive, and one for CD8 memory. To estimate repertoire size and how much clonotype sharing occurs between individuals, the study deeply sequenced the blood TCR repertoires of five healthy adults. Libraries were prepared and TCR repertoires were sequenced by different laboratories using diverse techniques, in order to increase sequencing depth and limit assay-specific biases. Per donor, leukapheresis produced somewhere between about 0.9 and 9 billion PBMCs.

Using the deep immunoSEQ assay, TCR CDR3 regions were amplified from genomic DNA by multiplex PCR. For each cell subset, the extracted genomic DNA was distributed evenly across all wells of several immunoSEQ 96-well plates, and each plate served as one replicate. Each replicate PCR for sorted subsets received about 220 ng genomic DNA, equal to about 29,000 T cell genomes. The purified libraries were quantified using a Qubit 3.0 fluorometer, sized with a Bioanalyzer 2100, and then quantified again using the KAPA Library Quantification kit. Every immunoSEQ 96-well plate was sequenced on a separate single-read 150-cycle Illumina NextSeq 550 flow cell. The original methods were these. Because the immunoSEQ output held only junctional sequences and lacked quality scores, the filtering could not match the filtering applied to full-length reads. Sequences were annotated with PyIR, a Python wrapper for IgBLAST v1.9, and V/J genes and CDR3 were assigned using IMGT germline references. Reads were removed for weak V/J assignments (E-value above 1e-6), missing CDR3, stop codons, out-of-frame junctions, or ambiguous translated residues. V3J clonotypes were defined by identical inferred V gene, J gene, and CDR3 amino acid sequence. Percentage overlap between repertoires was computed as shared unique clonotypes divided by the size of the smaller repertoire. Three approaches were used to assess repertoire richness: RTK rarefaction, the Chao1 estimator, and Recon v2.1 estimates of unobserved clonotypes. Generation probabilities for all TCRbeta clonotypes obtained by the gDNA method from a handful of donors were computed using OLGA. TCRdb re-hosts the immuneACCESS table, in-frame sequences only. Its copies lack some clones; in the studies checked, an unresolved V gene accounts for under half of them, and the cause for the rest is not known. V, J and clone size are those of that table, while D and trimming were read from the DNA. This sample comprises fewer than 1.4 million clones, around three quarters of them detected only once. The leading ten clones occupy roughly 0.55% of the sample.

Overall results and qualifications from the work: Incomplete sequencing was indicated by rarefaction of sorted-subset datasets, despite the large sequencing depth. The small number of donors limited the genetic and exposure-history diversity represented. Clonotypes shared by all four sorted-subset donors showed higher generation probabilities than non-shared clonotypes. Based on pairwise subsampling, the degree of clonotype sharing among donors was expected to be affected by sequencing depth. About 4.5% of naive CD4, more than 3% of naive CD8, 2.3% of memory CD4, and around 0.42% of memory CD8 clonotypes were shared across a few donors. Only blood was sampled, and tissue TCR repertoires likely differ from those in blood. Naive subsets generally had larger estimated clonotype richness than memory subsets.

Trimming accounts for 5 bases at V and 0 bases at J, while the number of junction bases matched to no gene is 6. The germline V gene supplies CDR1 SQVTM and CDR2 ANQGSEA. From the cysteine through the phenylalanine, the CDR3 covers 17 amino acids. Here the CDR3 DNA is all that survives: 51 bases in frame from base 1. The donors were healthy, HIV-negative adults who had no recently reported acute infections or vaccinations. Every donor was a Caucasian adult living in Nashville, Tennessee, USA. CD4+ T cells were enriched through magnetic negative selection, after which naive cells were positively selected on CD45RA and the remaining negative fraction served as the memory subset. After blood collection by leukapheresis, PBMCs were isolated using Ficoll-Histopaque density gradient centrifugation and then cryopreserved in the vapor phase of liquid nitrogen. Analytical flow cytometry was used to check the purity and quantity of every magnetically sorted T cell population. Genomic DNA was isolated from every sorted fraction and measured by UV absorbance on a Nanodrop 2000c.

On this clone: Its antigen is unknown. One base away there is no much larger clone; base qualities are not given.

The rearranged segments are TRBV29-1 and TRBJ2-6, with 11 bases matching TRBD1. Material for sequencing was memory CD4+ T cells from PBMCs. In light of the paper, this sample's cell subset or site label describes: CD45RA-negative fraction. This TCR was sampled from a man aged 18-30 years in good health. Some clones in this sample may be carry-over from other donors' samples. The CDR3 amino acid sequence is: CSVRDRGSTSGANVLTF. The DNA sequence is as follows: TGCAGCGTTCGGGACAGGGGGTCAACCTCTGGGGCCAACGTCCTGACTTTC.